The 4 T cell receptor beta chains listed next were all sequenced from one sample in a study of T cell responses to AZD1222 COVID-19 vaccine. This table comes from immunoSEQ multiplex PCR, and its TCRdb copy is limited to in-frame clones, with some not included. Among 70,000 to 95,000 clones listed, 80% to 95% were seen once. This material consisted of peripheral blood, taken 28 days after the second AZD1222 dose. These receptors originate from an adult who received the AZD1222 COVID-19 vaccine.

The J gene is TRBJ1-4, the V gene TRBV30; TRBD1 matches at 7 bases. This CDR3 spans 12 amino acids. The germline V gene has CDR1 GTSNPN and CDR2 SVGIG (reference sequence). V dropped 4 bases and J dropped 8; count of bases not matched to a gene: 4. The DNA of the CDR3 is TGTGCCTGGACCAACAGGGGAGAAAAACTGTTTTTT. The encoded protein is CAWTNRGEKLFF.

This clone was counted once. As DNA, the CDR3 is TGTGCCAGCAGCCAGAAACCGGGGGCCGAGCAGTACTTC. This gives the protein CASSQKPGAEQYF. The J gene is TRBJ2-7, the V gene TRBV3-1 (or the pseudogene TRBV3-2); D assignment may be TRBD1 or TRBD2 (6 bases each). Between the trimmed V and J ends, which lost 3 bases and 6 bases, there was a span of 12 bases. Per the germline V gene, CDR1 is LGHDT and CDR2 is YNNKEL (reference sequence). This CDR3 region has 13 residues.

The V call is TRBV7-2, the J call TRBJ2-3, with 7 nucleotides matching TRBD1. J gave up 1 base and V 5 bases, and 3 bases lay outside the gene matches. Germline V CDR1 and CDR2: SGHTA, FQGNSA. CDR3 length equals 14 residues. The CDR3 sequence is CASSPDRRTDTQYF. In DNA form, the CDR3 reads TGTGCCAGCAGCCCGGACAGGCGCACAGATACGCAGTATTTT.

The chain couples TRBV21-1 to TRBJ2-7; the table's D call of TRBD2 was not tested on the DNA. TRBV21-1 is termed a pseudogene. This CDR3 spans 16 amino acids. DNA of the CDR3: TGTGCCAGCAGCAAATTGACCTCCCGCGGCCCCTACGAGCAGTACTTC. It encodes CASSKLTSRGPYEQYF.